These 6 T cell receptor beta chains came from one sample sequenced in a study of blood T cell repertoires in COVID-19. Profiled with immunoSEQ multiplex PCR; TCRdb holds only in-frame clones, not every one. This repertoire shows 30,000 to 40,000 clones, around 80% found once; its top ten account for around 1.6%. What was sequenced was peripheral blood. The receptors here all came from a man in his fifties or sixties with COVID-19, enrolled during active disease.

This clone was recorded a few times. The genes are TRBV27 and TRBJ1-2, with 8 bases fitting TRBD1. The CDR3 contains 13 residues. With 7 bases clipped from V and 4 bases from J, the junction kept 5 bases outside the gene matches. Germline-derived CDR1 and CDR2 are MNHEY and SMNVEV (reference sequence). CDR3 sequence reads: CASTKDRAYGYTF. The CDR3, as DNA: TGTGCCAGCACCAAGGACAGGGCCTATGGCTACACCTTC.

The V call is TRBV5-6, the J call TRBJ1-2, with D hard to call. This CDR3 contains 13 residues. Germline CDR1 reads SGHDT; CDR2 reads YYEEEE. Trimming left V 4 bases short and J 5 bases short, with 12 bases between. CDR3 residues: CASSLGRTYGYTF. CDR3 sequence (DNA): TGTGCCAGCAGCCTGGGGAGGACTTATGGCTACACCTTC.

In its sample, this clone was seen a few times. The V and J genes are TRBV14 and TRBJ1-1; D possibly corresponds to TRBD1 (6 bases). The germline V gene encodes CDR1 SGHDN and CDR2 FVKESK. V was pared by 0 bases and J by 1 base, with 9 bases between. The CDR3 extends over 15 amino acids. The CDR3 loop reads CASSQETGWNTEAFF. As DNA, the CDR3 is TGTGCCAGCAGCCAAGAAACAGGGTGGAACACTGAAGCTTTCTTT.

This rearrangement joins TRBV5-1 to TRBJ1-2; no clear D gene. Trimming pared 0 bases from V and 5 bases from J, leaving 11 bases between. CDR3 size: 14 residues. Germline V CDR1 and CDR2: SGHRS, YFSETQ. Written as DNA, the CDR3 is TGCGCCAGCAGCTTGGACACAGCGGATTATGGCTACACCTTC. Protein: CASSLDTADYGYTF.

This clone has only one observation. V gene TRBV10-3 combines with J gene TRBJ1-1, with D maybe TRBD1 (5 bases). Looked up from germline, CDR1 is ENHRY and CDR2 is SYGVKD. The CDR3 runs 15 residues. Deletions cut 11 bases from V and 1 base from J, with 20 bases between. CDR3 sequence: CASSSIDRSNTEAFF. The CDR3 DNA reads as TGTGCCTCCTCAAGCATTGACAGATCGAACACTGAAGCTTTCTTT.

This clone was detected a few times. This chain connects TRBV10-2 to TRBJ2-3; no clear D. Trimming stripped 6 bases from V and 2 bases from J, with 9 bases between. The CDR3 length is 13 residues. The germline V gene has CDR1 WSHSY and CDR2 SAAADI. The DNA for the CDR3 is TGCGCCAGCAGCATCCCAAACACAGATACGCAGTATTTT. Its protein is CASSIPNTDTQYF.